This T cell receptor beta chain stems from a study of T cell repertoires in cytomegalovirus infection. Study findings and constraints: In two of eight donors, the top clonotype was HLA-C-restricted CMV-specific.

V was clipped by 5 bases and J by 5 bases, with 22 bases between them. The CDR3 runs 16 residues. Germline V lookup: CDR1 MDHEN, CDR2 SYDVKM. There are a few counts of this clonotype. Its antigen is not identified. TCRdb itself ran the reads through MiXCR, one entry per CDR3 protein. The repertoire consists of 150,000 to 200,000 distinct CDR3 sequences, with around 14% occurring once and the leading ten covering 25% to 30%. This TCR derives from a human donor in good health (CMV status not recorded). Some clones in this sample may be carry-over from other donors' samples. The chain uses TRBV28 and TRBJ2-7; D may match TRBD1 or TRBD2 (5 bases each). Material for sequencing was PBMCs. The CDR3 DNA reads as TGTGCCAGCAGTACTCGTCCCCCCCGAAGGGACGACGAGCAGTACTTC. Its protein is CASSTRPPRRDDEQYF.